This T cell receptor beta chain was observed in a study of cytotoxic CD8 clonotypes in ibrutinib-treated CLL. Findings and limits, study-wide: Baseline clonality, higher than in age-matched healthy donors, tracked circulating CD8+ T-cell counts. Baseline levels were approached again at progression, after clonality had risen at ibrutinib response.

The CDR3 is made up of 16 amino acids. Trimming took off 1 base at V and 5 bases at J, with 14 bases between the two ends. Germline CDR1 reads MNHEY; CDR2 reads SVGAGI. Of note for this clone: The target antigen is unknown.

Repertoires were generated with immunoSEQ multiplex PCR, while TCRdb's copy carries only in-frame clones and drops some. The sample includes around 300,000 clones, approximately 80% of them seen just once. The source is a human donor with chronic lymphocytic leukemia. The sequences come from PBMCs, collected before ibrutinib treatment. This chain uses TRBV6-5 with TRBJ1-4; D not resolved. The CDR3 sequence: CASSYYRRARNEKLFF. The CDR3 DNA reads as TGTGCCAGCAGTTACTATCGAAGGGCCAGGAATGAAAAACTGTTTTTT.